Listed below are T cell receptor beta chains from one sample, sequenced in a study of beta chain features in type 1 diabetes. Profiling relied on immunoSEQ multiplex PCR, and the TCRdb table lists in-frame clones only, not all of them. The data show 130,000 to 150,000 clones, around a tenth seen once. Sequences were obtained from central memory CD4+ T cells from blood. The receptors come from a man aged 18 to 30 in good health. The CDR3 runs from the conserved cysteine through the conserved F or W. A D gene is named only where the DNA matches it firmly. Size is omitted from some rows. Given values are once, few, many or a class for expanded clones.

size	D	J	V	DNA	CDR3
NA	TRBD1	TRBJ2-1	TRBV18	TGTGCCAGCTTCGCGTCCGGACAGGGCCTGGGGGGATCCTACAATGAGCAGTTCTTC	CASFASGQGLGGSYNEQFF
NA	TRBD1	TRBJ2-5	TRBV7-6	TGTGCCAGCAGCCTAACACAGGGGGGGACCCAGTACTTC	CASSLTQGGTQYF
few	TRBD1	TRBJ1-2	TRBV18	TGTGCCAGCTCACAGGACAGGGAAGGGAGATACTATGGCTACACCTTC	CASSQDREGRYYGYTF
NA	NA	TRBJ1-2	TRBV2	TGTGCCAGCAGTGCCTGGTCCGAGCACACCTTC	CASSAWSEHTF
NA	NA	TRBJ1-2	TRBV6-1	TGTGCCAGCCAGGCGGGGGGGCGAAGCTATGGCTACACCTTC	CASQAGGRSYGYTF
NA	NA	TRBJ1-2	TRBV7-8	TGTGCCAGCAGCCGGGGGGGCACATCCCCCTTGTATGGCTACACCTTC	CASSRGGTSPLYGYTF
few	TRBD1	TRBJ1-5	TRBV30	TGTGCCTGGAGCGAATACCGGGACAGAATTCGAAAGGGTCAGCCCCAGCATTTT	CAWSEYRDRIRKGQPQHF
many	NA	TRBJ1-6	TRBV6-6	TGTGCCAGCATCACCGGGGGAGGCTATAATTCACCCCTCCACTTT	CASITGGGYNSPLHF
few	NA	TRBJ1-1	TRBV18	TGTGCCAGCTCACCACCCAATAGAGATGAAGCTTTCTTT	CASSPPNRDEAFF
NA	TRBD2	TRBJ2-2	TRBV5-4	TGTGCCAGCAGCCCCCCGGGGAGGGGGAACACCGGGGAGCTGTTTTTT	CASSPPGRGNTGELFF
NA	NA	TRBJ1-3	TRBV30	TGTGCCTGGAGTCCGGGAGGGGGAGACACCATATATTTT	CAWSPGGGDTIYF